These 14 T cell receptor beta chains came from one sample sequenced in a study of T cells after yellow fever vaccination. One entry per CDR3 protein results from TCRdb running MiXCR on the 5' RACE reads. In the table there are 150,000 to 200,000 distinct CDR3 sequences, 11% of which are singletons. The sample in question was CD8+ T cells sorted from PBMCs, obtained 15 days after the yellow fever booster vaccination. Receptors were obtained from a man in his late teens or twenties who received the YFV17D yellow fever vaccine.

The rearrangement links TRBV12-3 or TRBV12-4 to TRBJ2-7; D remains ambiguous. Trimming stripped 1 base from V and 5 bases from J, with 6 bases between. This CDR3 contains 12 residues. CDR3 region: CASSLGTHEQYV. The CDR3 nucleotides read TGTGCCAGCAGTTTAGGGACCCACGAGCAGTACGTC.

This clonotype appeared a few times. This rearrangement joins TRBV27 to TRBJ1-5; TRBD1 might be the D (6 bases). The V and J ends lost 5 bases and 0 bases respectively, with 17 bases between them. The CDR3 consists of 17 residues. Germline V lookup: CDR1 MNHEY, CDR2 SMNVEV (reference sequence). The CDR3 loop reads CASSLGDIRYSNQPQHF. In DNA, the CDR3 is TGTGCCAGCAGTCTAGGGGACATACGATATAGCAATCAGCCCCAGCATTTT.

Only a few counts were recorded for this clonotype. The chain is built from TRBV9 and TRBJ1-5, with D unresolved. The CDR3 sequence is 14 residues long. V lost 5 bases and J 4 bases, leaving 13 bases between the germline ends. CDR1 SGDLS and CDR2 YYNGEE come from the germline V gene. The CDR3 here is CASSFSATNQPQHF. CDR3 DNA sequence: TGTGCCAGCAGTTTCTCTGCCACTAATCAGCCCCAGCATTTT.

This clonotype was found many times. The J gene is TRBJ2-5, the V gene TRBV29-1, with TRBD2 as a possible D gene (5 bases). The CDR3 spans 11 residues. The V gene lost 3 bases and the J gene lost 5 bases, with 7 bases spanning the gap. CDR1 and CDR2 from the germline V gene are SQVTM and ANQGSEA. CDR3 nucleotide sequence: TGCAGCGTTGATTGGAGGGAGACCCAGTACTTC. Amino acids: CSVDWRETQYF.

J is TRBJ1-1 and V is TRBV7-9; the match to TRBD1 covers 10 bases. Germline V gene sequence: CDR1 SEHNR, CDR2 FQNEAQ (reference sequence). Trimming took 3 bases from V and 0 from J; bases not matched to a gene: 4. This CDR3 is 16 amino acids long. The CDR3 reads CASSFGGTGVNTEAFF. The CDR3 region has the DNA TGTGCCAGCAGCTTTGGAGGGACAGGGGTGAACACTGAAGCTTTCTTT.

The CDR3 reads CASSIVPYYEQYF. The CDR3 nucleotides read TGTGCCAGTAGTATCGTCCCTTACTACGAGCAGTACTTC. The V and J genes are TRBV19 and TRBJ2-7; unclear D gene. V gave up 3 bases and J gave up 3 bases, with 9 bases separating them. Germline CDR1 and CDR2: LNHDA and SQIVND (reference sequence). This CDR3 contains 13 residues.

There are a few counts of this clonotype. The chain uses TRBV4-1 and TRBJ1-5; possible D gene TRBD1, 6 bases. The CDR3 is made up of 14 amino acids. Trimming stripped 1 base from V and 5 bases from J, with 9 bases between. Germline CDR1 reads MGHRA; CDR2 reads YSYEKL. CDR3 region: CASSQANRDQPQHF. In DNA, the CDR3 is TGCGCCAGCAGCCAAGCTAACAGGGATCAGCCCCAGCATTTT.

This chain connects TRBV7-9 to TRBJ1-1; no clear D. The CDR3 sequence is 12 residues long. From germline, CDR1 is SEHNR and CDR2 FQNEAQ (reference sequence). Trimming left V 1 base short and J 7 bases short, with 7 bases between. The CDR3: CASSLGLGEAFF. The CDR3 nucleotides read TGTGCCAGCAGCTTAGGCCTCGGTGAAGCTTTCTTT.

This clonotype turned up a few times. The chain recombines TRBV2 with TRBJ2-5; no reliable D call. The CDR3 spans 16 residues. The germline V and J ends were trimmed by 4 bases and 0 bases, with 15 bases remaining between them. The germline gives CDR1 SNHLY, CDR2 FYNNEI. For the CDR3, the DNA is TGTGCCAGCAGTGGCAGCCCGAGAAGAAACCAAGAGACCCAGTACTTC. Translated, it gives CASSGSPRRNQETQYF.

This clonotype was picked up one time. V usage is TRBV9 and J usage is TRBJ2-1; D call uncertain. The CDR3 is made up of 13 amino acids. Germline V gene data show CDR1 as SGDLS and CDR2 as YYNGEE. The V end was cut by 0 bases, the J end by 8 bases, with 9 bases between. The CDR3 reads CASSVGKGDEQFF. The CDR3 region has the DNA TGTGCCAGCAGCGTAGGGAAGGGCGATGAGCAGTTCTTC.

This clonotype was found a few times. J is TRBJ2-3 and V is TRBV24-1; 7 bases are a match to TRBD1. Germline V lookup: CDR1 KGHDR, CDR2 SFDVKD. Unmatched junction bases numbered 7, after V lost 7 bases and J lost 1 base. This CDR3 comprises 15 residues. CDR3 in DNA: TGTGCCACCAGCAGGACAGGCACCCGCACAGATACGCAGTATTTT. Translation gives CATSRTGTRTDTQYF.

This clonotype was detected a few times. The V call is TRBV12-3 or TRBV12-4, the J call TRBJ2-2; D is uncertain. V lost 3 bases, J lost 7 bases, and 12 bases lay in between. The CDR3 totals 14 residues. The CDR3: CASSFSVAFGELFF. As DNA, the CDR3 is TGTGCCAGCAGTTTTTCCGTGGCTTTCGGGGAGCTGTTTTTT.

The chain employs TRBV27 and TRBJ2-3; 10 bases agree with TRBD2. The CDR3 extends over 15 amino acids. CDR1 and CDR2 (germline): MNHEY, SMNVEV (reference sequence). After removal of 5 bases from V and 3 bases from J, the junction contained 5 bases not matched to a gene. The CDR3 DNA is TGTGCCAGCAGTCCCCCTAGCGGGGGAACAGATACGCAGTATTTT. Its translation: CASSPPSGGTDTQYF.

V gene TRBV4-1 combines with J gene TRBJ2-1; D assignment may be TRBD1 or TRBD2 (6 bases each). V gave up 1 base and J gave up 8 bases, with 15 bases separating them. Germline loops: CDR1 MGHRA, CDR2 YSYEKL. The length of the CDR3 is 15 residues. The CDR3: CASSQGARGEDEQFF. The CDR3 coding sequence is TGCGCCAGCAGCCAAGGCGCGAGGGGGGAGGATGAGCAGTTCTTC.